This T cell receptor (beta chain) was identified in a study of blood T cell repertoires in COVID-19. Across the study: Acute and convalescent COVID-19 specimens originated in the United States, Italy and Spain. T cells, B-cell-depleted T cells, or PBMCs supplied cDNA or gDNA.

Original processing methods: Amplification of reference gene primers provided the estimated nucleated cell counts. Only in-frame clones appear in the TCRdb table, and some are missing; sequencing was by immunoSEQ multiplex PCR. V, J and clone size reflect that table, while D and trimming were determined from the DNA. The repertoire holds about 150,000 clones, with about 85% as singletons. In germline, CDR1 is SEHNR, CDR2 FQNEAQ (reference sequence). V was pared by 8 bases and J by 7 bases, with 12 bases between. The CDR3 runs to 13 residues. The chain combines TRBV7-9 with TRBJ1-6, with a weak D call TRBD1 (5 bases). The clonotype was recovered from a woman aged 55-69 years with COVID-19, enrolled during active disease. The sequenced sample was peripheral blood. The CDR3 protein is CASFDSTNSPLHF. The DNA for the CDR3 is TGTGCCAGCTTCGACAGCACCAATTCACCCCTCCACTTT.